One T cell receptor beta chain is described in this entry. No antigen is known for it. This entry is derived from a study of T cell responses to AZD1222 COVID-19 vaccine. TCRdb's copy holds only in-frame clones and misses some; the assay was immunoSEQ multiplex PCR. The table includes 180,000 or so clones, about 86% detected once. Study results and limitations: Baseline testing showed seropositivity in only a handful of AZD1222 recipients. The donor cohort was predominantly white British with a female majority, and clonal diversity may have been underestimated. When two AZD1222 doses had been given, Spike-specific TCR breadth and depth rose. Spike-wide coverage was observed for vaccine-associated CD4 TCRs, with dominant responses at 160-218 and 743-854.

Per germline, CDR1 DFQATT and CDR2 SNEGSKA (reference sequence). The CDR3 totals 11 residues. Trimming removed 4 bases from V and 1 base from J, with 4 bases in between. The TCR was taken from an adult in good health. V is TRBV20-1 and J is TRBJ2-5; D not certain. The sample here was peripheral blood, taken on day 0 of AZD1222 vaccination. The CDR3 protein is CSATPQETQYF. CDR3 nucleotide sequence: TGCAGTGCTACCCCCCAAGAGACCCAGTACTTC.